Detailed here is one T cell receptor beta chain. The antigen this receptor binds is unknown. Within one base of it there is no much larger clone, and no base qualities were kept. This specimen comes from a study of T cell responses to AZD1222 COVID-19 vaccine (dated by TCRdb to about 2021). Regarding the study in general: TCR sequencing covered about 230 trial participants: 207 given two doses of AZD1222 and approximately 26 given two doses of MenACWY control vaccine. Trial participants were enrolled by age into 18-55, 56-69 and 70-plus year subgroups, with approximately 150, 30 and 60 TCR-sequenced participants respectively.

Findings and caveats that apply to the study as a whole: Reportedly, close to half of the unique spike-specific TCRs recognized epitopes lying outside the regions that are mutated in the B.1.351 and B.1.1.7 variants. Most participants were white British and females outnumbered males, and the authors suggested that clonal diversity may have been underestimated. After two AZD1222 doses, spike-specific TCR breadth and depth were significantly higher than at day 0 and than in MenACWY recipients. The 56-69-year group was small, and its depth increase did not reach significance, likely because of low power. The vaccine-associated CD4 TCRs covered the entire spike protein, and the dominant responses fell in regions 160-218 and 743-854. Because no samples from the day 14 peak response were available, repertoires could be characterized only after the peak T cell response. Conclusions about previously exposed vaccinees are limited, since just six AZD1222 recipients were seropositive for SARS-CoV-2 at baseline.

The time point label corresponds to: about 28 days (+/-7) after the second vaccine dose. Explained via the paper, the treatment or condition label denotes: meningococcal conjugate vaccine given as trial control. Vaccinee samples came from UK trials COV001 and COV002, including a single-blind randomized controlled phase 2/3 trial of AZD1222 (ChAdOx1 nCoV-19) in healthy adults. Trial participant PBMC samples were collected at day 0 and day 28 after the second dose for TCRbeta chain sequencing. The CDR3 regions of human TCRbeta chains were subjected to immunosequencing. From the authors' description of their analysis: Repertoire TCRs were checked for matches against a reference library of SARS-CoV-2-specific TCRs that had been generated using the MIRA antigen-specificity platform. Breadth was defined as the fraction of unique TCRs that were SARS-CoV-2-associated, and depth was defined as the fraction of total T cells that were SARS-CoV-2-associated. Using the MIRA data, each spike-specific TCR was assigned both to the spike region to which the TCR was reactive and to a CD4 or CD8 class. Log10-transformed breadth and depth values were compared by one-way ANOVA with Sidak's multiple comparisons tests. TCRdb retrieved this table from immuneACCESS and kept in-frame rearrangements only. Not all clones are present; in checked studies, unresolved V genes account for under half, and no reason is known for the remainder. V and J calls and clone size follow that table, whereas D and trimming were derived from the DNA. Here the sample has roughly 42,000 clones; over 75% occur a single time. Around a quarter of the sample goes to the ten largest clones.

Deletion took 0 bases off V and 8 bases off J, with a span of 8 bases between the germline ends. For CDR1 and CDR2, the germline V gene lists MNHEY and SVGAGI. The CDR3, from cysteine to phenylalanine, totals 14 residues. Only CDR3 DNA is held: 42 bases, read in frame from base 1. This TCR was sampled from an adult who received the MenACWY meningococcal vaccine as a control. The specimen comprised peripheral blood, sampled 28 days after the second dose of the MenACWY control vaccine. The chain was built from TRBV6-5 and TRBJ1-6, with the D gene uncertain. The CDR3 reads CASSYSRGDSPLHF. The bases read TGTGCCAGCAGTTACTCGCGCGGGGATTCACCCCTCCACTTT.